This T cell receptor (beta chain) originates from a study of CD8+ T cells in alopecia areata. General study findings and limits: Having just one nonresponder leaves the connection between baseline CD8+ expansion and response unresolved.

This CDR3 is 12 amino acids long. The germline CDR1 and CDR2 sequences are GTSNPN and SVGIG (reference sequence). V was shortened by 2 bases and J by 5 bases, with 10 bases between the two germline ends. Once RNA had been extracted, it was reverse transcribed into cDNA to act as the sequencing template. The table came from immunoSEQ multiplex PCR; TCRdb's copy has only in-frame clones and leaves some out. Here the sample spans 150,000 to 200,000 clones, roughly 65% being singletons. As to treatment: oral pan-JAK inhibitor, 5-10 mg twice daily. Points on this clone: The antigen remains undetermined.

This TCR was recovered from a human donor with alopecia areata. This specimen consisted of CD4+ T cells sorted from blood, obtained at week 4, from a patient treated with tofacitinib. The chain has TRBV30 and TRBJ2-7; no definite D call. The CDR3, as DNA: TGTGCCTGGAGTAGACTGTCTCACGAGCAGTACTTC. Translation gives CAWSRLSHEQYF.